A selection of T cell receptor beta chains follows, all from one sample in a study of regulatory T cells in long-lasting Graves disease. TCRdb reanalysed the multiplex PCR reads using MiXCR and keeps one entry per CDR3 protein. The repertoire has hundreds of thousands of distinct CDR3 sequences, 12% of them found once; the top ten carry roughly 9.3%. These same records also appear under a second study, on T cells in Graves' hyperthyroidism and ophthalmopathy.

The sample here was peripheral blood mononuclear cells (PBMCs), taken at new diagnosis, from a patient treated with antithyroid drugs. All receptors come from a woman in her 30s with Graves disease. The CDR3 runs from the conserved cysteine through the conserved F or W. Each record gives: J gene, clone size, V gene, D gene, CDR3 protein, CDR3 DNA. The D gene is left open where the match is weak. Clone size is stated in some rows and not others, as once, few, many or a class when expanded.

>TRBJ2-7|-|TRBV19|-
CASSILGGQGEQYF
TGTGCCAGTAGTATCCTGGGGGGTCAGGGCGAGCAGTACTTC
>TRBJ2-5|many|TRBV5-5|-
CASSLGRLGETQYF
TGTGCCAGCAGCTTGGGGCGGTTAGGCGAGACCCAGTACTTC
>TRBJ2-1|few|TRBV28|-
CASITGGTLSYNEQFF
TGTGCCAGCATTACCGGCGGGACCCTCTCCTACAATGAGCAGTTCTTC
>TRBJ1-4|-|TRBV9|-
CASSVEGAATNEKLFF
TGTGCCAGCAGCGTAGAGGGCGCTGCAACTAATGAAAAACTGTTTTTT
>TRBJ2-7|few|TRBV28|-
CASSLAHRRKGLGEQYF
TGTGCCAGCAGTTTAGCTCACAGGAGGAAGGGCCTTGGGGAGCAGTACTTC
>TRBJ1-1|-|TRBV7-7|-
CASSPSYGNAEAFF
TGTGCCAGCAGCCCTAGCTACGGTAATGCTGAAGCTTTCTTT
>TRBJ1-1|many|TRBV20-1|-
CSASLIGSTEAFF
TGCAGTGCTAGCCTCATAGGGAGCACTGAAGCTTTCTTT
>TRBJ1-6|many|TRBV10-3|TRBD1
CAISEVDRGWAPLHF
TGTGCCATCAGTGAGGTCGACAGGGGTTGGGCACCCCTCCACTTT
>TRBJ1-1|-|TRBV6-1|-
CASSYEGSSTEAFF
TGTGCCAGCAGTTACGAGGGGTCGAGCACTGAAGCTTTCTTT
>TRBJ2-1|many|TRBV12-3/TRBV12-4|-
CASSLVQGGNEQFF
TGTGCCAGCAGTTTGGTTCAGGGTGGAAATGAGCAGTTCTTC
>TRBJ2-2|many|TRBV27|-
CASSPPFGTGELFF
TGTGCCAGCAGTCCTCCCTTCGGCACCGGGGAGCTGTTTTTT
>TRBJ1-1|few|TRBV20-1|-
CSGVEYTEAFF
TGCAGCGGAGTGGAATATACTGAAGCTTTCTTT
>TRBJ2-7|many|TRBV7-2|-
CASSLRVLRGAPTYEQYF
TGTGCCAGCAGCTTAAGAGTCCTCCGGGGGGCACCTACCTACGAGCAGTACTTC
>TRBJ1-2|-|TRBV2|-
CASSEGLPYGYTF
TGTGCCAGCAGTGAGGGACTACCCTATGGCTACACCTTC
>TRBJ1-1|many|TRBV11-2|TRBD1
CASTNRGMNTEAFF
TGTGCCAGCACCAACAGGGGTATGAACACTGAAGCTTTCTTT
>TRBJ1-1|many|TRBV7-2|-
CASSFTGTEGTEAFF
TGTGCCAGCAGCTTCACAGGGACGGAGGGCACTGAAGCTTTCTTT
>TRBJ1-6|many|TRBV18|TRBD1
CASSPTDRDSPLHF
TGTGCCAGCTCACCAACAGACAGGGATTCACCCCTCCACTTT
>TRBJ2-7|many|TRBV28|TRBD1
CASRPDTGGSSYEQYF
TGTGCCAGCAGACCAGATACAGGGGGCAGTTCCTACGAGCAGTACTTC
>TRBJ1-2|-|TRBV28|-
CASSLPGSNYGYTF
TGTGCCAGCAGTTTGCCTGGGTCCAACTATGGCTACACCTTC
>TRBJ2-4|-|TRBV12-3/TRBV12-4|-
CASSSEGAQVLLAKNIQYF
TGTGCCAGCAGTTCTGAGGGCGCACAGGTTCTTCTAGCCAAAAACATTCAGTACTTC
>TRBJ2-5|-|TRBV6-1|TRBD1
CASRSGQGGYPGYF
TGTGCCAGCAGAAGCGGACAGGGGGGCTACCCGGGGTACTTC
>TRBJ2-7|many|TRBV3-1|-
CASSQVEGYPYEQYF
TGTGCCAGCAGCCAAGTTGAAGGGTACCCCTACGAGCAGTACTTC
>TRBJ2-1|few|TRBV15|TRBD1
CATSRFGTGINNEQFF
TGTGCCACCAGCAGATTCGGGACAGGGATCAACAATGAGCAGTTCTTC
>TRBJ1-1|-|TRBV18|-
CASSPSGTLLEAFF
TGTGCCAGCTCACCATCCGGGACATTACTTGAAGCTTTCTTT
>TRBJ2-3|many|TRBV11-2|TRBD2
CASSPRASGRTDTQYF
TGTGCCAGCAGCCCGAGGGCCAGCGGGAGAACAGATACGCAGTATTTT
>TRBJ2-1|-|TRBV30|TRBD1
CACKTGQGPSEHFF
TGTGCCTGCAAGACGGGACAGGGTCCTAGTGAGCACTTCTTC
>TRBJ1-2|-|TRBV7-9|TRBD1
CASSLSKGTGDHYGYTF
TGTGCCAGCAGCTTAAGTAAGGGGACAGGCGATCACTATGGCTACACCTTC
>TRBJ2-5|many|TRBV4-1|-
CASSPPRSQETQYF
TGCGCCAGCAGCCCCCCGAGGTCCCAAGAGACCCAGTACTTC
>TRBJ1-5|few|TRBV6-2/TRBV6-3|-
CASSYRGNPNQPQHF
TGTGCCAGCAGTTATCGAGGCAACCCCAATCAGCCCCAGCATTTT
>TRBJ2-1|many|TRBV9|-
CASSVGVTSDNEQFF
TGTGCCAGCAGCGTAGGGGTGACCTCAGACAATGAGCAGTTCTTC
>TRBJ2-1|many|TRBV27|-
CASTRAGLPYNEQFF
TGTGCCAGCACCCGCGCAGGACTACCTTACAATGAGCAGTTCTTC